This is a list of T cell receptor beta chains from one sample in a study of blood T cell repertoires in COVID-19. TCRdb keeps only in-frame clones here, not all; method: immunoSEQ multiplex PCR. The table shows nearly 15,000 clones, with about 80% occurring only once. Sequencing used peripheral blood. Source of these receptors: a human donor in a cohort sampled during active COVID-19. Both conserved end residues are part of each CDR3. A D gene is named only where the DNA matches it firmly. A clone size is listed for some rows: how often the clone was seen (once, few, many), or a class if it is expanded.

TRBJ2-7 once TRBD1 TRBV6-5 CASIRGQGNEQYF TGTGCCAGCATCAGGGGGCAAGGAAACGAGCAGTACTTC
TRBJ2-2 NA NA TRBV5-1 CASRPGLRWNGELFF TGCGCCAGCCGGCCAGGACTCAGGTGGAACGGGGAGCTGTTTTTT
TRBJ1-2 NA NA TRBV7-9 CASTPRGTREANYGYTF TGTGCCAGCACCCCTAGGGGGACCAGGGAAGCTAACTATGGCTACACCTTC
TRBJ1-1 NA NA TRBV29-1 CSAGSGQMNTEAFF TGCAGCGCCGGCTCCGGACAGATGAACACTGAAGCTTTCTTT
TRBJ2-5 few NA TRBV27 CASSPRHPGQETQYF TGTGCCAGCAGTCCCAGACACCCGGGACAAGAGACCCAGTACTTC
TRBJ2-6 medium-sized TRBD1 TRBV6-5 CATGTGGAGANVLTF TGTGCCACAGGGACAGGGGGCGCGGGGGCCAACGTCCTGACTTTC
TRBJ1-2 NA NA TRBV15 CATSEGDTKANYGYTF TGTGCCACCAGCGAGGGGGACACGAAAGCTAACTATGGCTACACCTTC
TRBJ2-5 NA TRBD1 TRBV5-4 CASSLAGGETQYF TGTGCCAGCAGCTTGGCAGGGGGAGAGACCCAGTACTTC
TRBJ2-7 NA NA TRBV3-1/TRBV3-2 CASSSGVRGEQYF TGTGCCAGCTCATCGGGAGTGCGGGGCGAGCAGTACTTC
TRBJ2-5 NA NA TRBV28 CASSFLAGSGGGRETQYF TGTGCCAGCAGTTTTCTGGCCGGGTCAGGGGGAGGACGAGAGACCCAGTACTTC
TRBJ2-1 few NA TRBV2 CASTGTHSYNEQFF TGTGCCAGCACCGGGACACATTCCTACAATGAGCAGTTCTTC